A single sample gave rise to the 5 T cell receptor beta chains below, sequenced in a study of HIV-infected patients and healthy controls. The repertoire came from unfractionated whole blood and reflected all unsorted peripheral T cells. cDNA was made from about 480 ng RNA using alpha and beta constant primers. Alpha and beta chain libraries were made separately by chain-specific third strand synthesis with multiplexing indices. MiXCR, applied by TCRdb to the 5' RACE reads, yields one record per CDR3 protein. The sample consists of 17,000 or so distinct CDR3 sequences, roughly 6% of them appearing once. What was sequenced was blood. These receptors were obtained from an adult in good health.

In this sample, this clonotype turned up many times. CDR3 amino acids: CASSSTSGAQAYEQYF. DNA of the CDR3: TGTGCCAGCAGCTCGACTAGCGGGGCCCAGGCCTACGAGCAGTACTTC. This chain uses TRBV11-2 with TRBJ2-7; 11 positions agree with TRBD2. The J segment lost 2 bases and the V segment lost 4 bases, leaving 7 bases of the junction unmatched. Germline values: CDR1 SGHAT, CDR2 FQNNGV. The CDR3 sequence is 16 residues long.

At least ten counts were recorded for this clonotype. This rearrangement joins TRBV28 to TRBJ2-1; TRBD2 matches at 16 bases. Trimming removed 6 bases from V and 0 bases from J; junction bases left unmatched: 11. Per the germline V gene, CDR1 is MDHEN and CDR2 is SYDVKM. The CDR3 has 20 amino acids. CDR3 sequence reads: CASRAGLAGGTGSSYNEQFF. Written as DNA, the CDR3 is TGTGCCAGCAGGGCGGGACTAGCGGGGGGGACCGGAAGCTCCTACAATGAGCAGTTCTTC.

This clonotype is deemed medium-sized. The J gene is TRBJ2-3, the V gene TRBV5-1; D uncertain. V was clipped by 1 base and J by 3 bases, with 12 bases between them. Looked up from germline, CDR1 is SGHRS and CDR2 is YFSETQ. This CDR3 spans 15 amino acids. The CDR3 coding sequence is TGCGCCAGCAGCTTGTCTGATATTTGGACAGATACGCAGTATTTT. Amino acid sequence: CASSLSDIWTDTQYF.

By sample share, this clonotype is medium-sized. The gene calls are TRBV11-2 and TRBJ2-3, with D possibly matching TRBD1 (5 bases). V gave up 1 base and J gave up 0 bases, with 8 bases separating them. The CDR3 length is 15 residues. CDR1 SGHAT and CDR2 FQNNGV come from the germline V gene. This CDR3 is CASSLGQPSTDTQYF. CDR3 sequence (DNA): TGTGCCAGCAGCTTAGGACAGCCTAGCACAGATACGCAGTATTTT.

This clonotype was detected ten times or more. The J gene is TRBJ2-1, the V gene TRBV5-4, with D maybe TRBD1 (6 bases). This CDR3 is 13 amino acids long. V was trimmed by 5 bases and J by 0 bases, leaving 6 bases between them. The germline gives CDR1 SGHNT, CDR2 YYREEE (reference sequence). CDR3 sequence reads: CASRGGSYNEQFF. The CDR3, as DNA: TGTGCCAGCAGAGGGGGCTCCTACAATGAGCAGTTCTTC. The full variable domain, with the rest looked up from reference TRBV5-4 and TRBJ2-1, is ETGVTQSPTHLIKTRGQQVTLRCSSQSGHNTVSWYQQALGQGPQFIFQYYREEENGRGNFPPRFSGLQFPNYSSELNVNALELDDSALYLCASRGGSYNEQFFGPGTRLTVL.